What follows describes a single T cell receptor beta chain. Its target is not known. CDR1 is SQVTM and CDR2 is ANQGSEA in the germline V gene. V lost 5 bases to trimming and J lost 0 bases, with 13 bases between them. There are 14 residues in the CDR3. Treatment given: about 20 received Ad26.COV2.S at low or high dose, single or two shots; five or six received placebo; per-sample allocation not given. Specimens were obtained on day 63 following the first vaccine or placebo injection. This entry belongs to a study of Ad26.COV2.S vaccination and SARS-CoV-2 variants. In the study overall: Ad26.COV2.S, an intramuscular injection, was given once or twice 56 days apart. Study observations and caveats: A substantial breadth of spike-specific CD8+ and CD4+ T cell responses after vaccination has been reported. Total T cell responses were possibly underestimated by TCR breadth and depth analyses.

This table comes from immunoSEQ multiplex PCR, and its TCRdb copy is limited to in-frame clones, with some not included. The profile covers about 460,000 clones, with 80% to 90% appearing a single time and over 1.5% taken by the ten largest. The sequence was obtained from a person between 18 and 65 years old who received the Ad26.COV2.S COVID-19 vaccine or a placebo. The gene calls are TRBV29-1 and TRBJ1-2, with D tentatively TRBD1 (6 bases). Material: peripheral blood, obtained in a trial of Ad26.COV2.S vaccine versus placebo. Here the CDR3 DNA reads TGCAGCGTTTCCGGGGGCCCTACTAACTATGGCTACACCTTC. Translation gives CSVSGGPTNYGYTF.